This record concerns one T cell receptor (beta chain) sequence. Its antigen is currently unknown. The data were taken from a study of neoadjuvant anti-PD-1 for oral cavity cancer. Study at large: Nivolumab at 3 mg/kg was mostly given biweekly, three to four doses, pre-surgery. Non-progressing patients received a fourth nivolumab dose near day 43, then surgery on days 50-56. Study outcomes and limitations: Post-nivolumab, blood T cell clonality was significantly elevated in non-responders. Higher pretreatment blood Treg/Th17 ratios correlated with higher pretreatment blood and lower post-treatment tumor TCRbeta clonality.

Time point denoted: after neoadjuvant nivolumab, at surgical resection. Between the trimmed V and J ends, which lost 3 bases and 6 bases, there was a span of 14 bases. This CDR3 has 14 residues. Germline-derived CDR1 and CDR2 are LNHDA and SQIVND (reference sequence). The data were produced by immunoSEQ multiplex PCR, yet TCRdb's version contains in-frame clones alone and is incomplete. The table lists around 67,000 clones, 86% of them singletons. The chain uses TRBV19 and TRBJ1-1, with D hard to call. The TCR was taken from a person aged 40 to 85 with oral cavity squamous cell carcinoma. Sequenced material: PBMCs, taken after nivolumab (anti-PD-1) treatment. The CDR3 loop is CASSISSFGPEAFF. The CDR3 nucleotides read TGTGCCAGTAGTATCTCGTCCTTCGGGCCTGAAGCTTTCTTT. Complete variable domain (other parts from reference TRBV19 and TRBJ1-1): DGGITQSPKYLFRKEGQNVTLSCEQNLNHDAMYWYRQDPGQGLRLIYYSQIVNDFQKGDIAEGYSVSREKKESFPLTVTSAQKNPTAFYLCASSISSFGPEAFFGQGTRLTVV.